Following are 17 T cell receptor beta chains from one sample sequenced in a study of siplizumab effects on memory and regulatory T cells. Measured with immunoSEQ multiplex PCR; TCRdb has only the in-frame clones, and not every one. The sample has around 100,000 clones; more than 85% are singletons. Source material: CD4+ T cells sorted from blood. Receptors originate from a human donor in good health.

The chain is built from TRBV7-2 and TRBJ2-2; 7 bases are a match to TRBD2. Germline V gene data show CDR1 as SGHTA and CDR2 as FQGNSA. This CDR3 comprises 15 residues. J lost 5 bases, V lost 1 base, and 4 bases had no gene match. The CDR3 sequence: CASSLGGTTTGELFF. The CDR3 bases are TGTGCCAGCAGCTTAGGCGGGACTACAACCGGGGAGCTGTTTTTT. Filled out from reference TRBV7-2 and TRBJ2-2, the complete variable domain reads GAGVSQSPSNKVTEKGKDVELRCDPISGHTALYWYRQSLGQGLEFLIYFQGNSAPDKSGLPSDRFSAERTGGSVSTLTIQRTQQEDSAVYLCASSLGGTTTGELFFGEGSRLTVL.

The chain couples TRBV7-2 to TRBJ2-7; 8 positions agree with TRBD1. In germline, CDR1 is SGHTA, CDR2 FQGNSA. V lost 1 base, J lost 1 base, and 3 bases stayed unmatched. This CDR3 comprises 15 residues. The CDR3 sequence is CASSLVRTGSYEQYF. As DNA, the CDR3 is TGTGCCAGCAGCTTAGTCCGGACAGGGTCCTACGAGCAGTACTTC.

V gene TRBV7-3 combines with J gene TRBJ1-1; D is unresolved. The CDR3 totals 13 residues. Germline CDR1 SGHTA, CDR2 FQGTGA. V was shortened by 2 bases and J by 3 bases, with 7 bases between the two germline ends. The CDR3 loop is CASSLLSHTEAFF. For the CDR3, the DNA is TGTGCCAGCAGCTTATTATCGCACACTGAAGCTTTCTTT.

J is TRBJ1-5 and V is TRBV10-2; 7 positions agree with TRBD1. Per germline, CDR1 WSHSY and CDR2 SAAADI. J lost 7 bases, V lost 0 bases, and 6 bases had no gene match. The CDR3 is made up of 15 amino acids. The CDR3 DNA is TGCGCCAGCAGTGAGTCAGGGGGCCTGGGACAGCCCCAGCATTTT. Its protein is CASSESGGLGQPQHF.

The chain employs TRBV7-3 and TRBJ1-1; weak D call: TRBD1 (5 bases). V dropped 0 bases and J dropped 8 bases, with 10 bases sitting between them. The germline CDR1 and CDR2 sequences are SGHTA and FQGTGA. CDR3 length: 13 residues. The CDR3: CASSLTGEGEAFF. The DNA of the CDR3 is TGTGCCAGCAGCTTAACCGGGGAGGGGGAAGCTTTCTTT.

The chain recombines TRBV11-2 with TRBJ2-3; 7 nucleotides line up with TRBD1. Germline lookup yields CDR1 SGHAT and CDR2 FQNNGV. Trimming took 5 bases from V and 5 from J; bases not matched to a gene: 7. This CDR3 is built from 14 residues. This CDR3 reads CASSREGALDTQYF. The CDR3 DNA follows: TGTGCCAGCAGCCGAGAGGGGGCTTTAGATACGCAGTATTTT. The full variable domain, completed using reference TRBV11-2 and TRBJ2-3, is EAGVAQSPRYKIIEKRQSVAFWCNPISGHATLYWYQQILGQGPKLLIQFQNNGVVDDSQLPKDRFSAERLKGVDSTLKIQPAKLEDSAVYLCASSREGALDTQYFGPGTRLTVL.

The chain couples TRBV11-1 to TRBJ2-7; the match to TRBD1 covers 7 bases. The CDR3 consists of 15 residues. Looked up from germline, CDR1 is SGHAT and CDR2 is FQDESV (reference sequence). J lost 1 base, V lost 5 bases, and 8 bases had no gene match. CDR3 sequence (DNA): TGTGCCAGCAGCGTAGGGACAGAAAATTCCTACGAGCAGTACTTC. It translates to CASSVGTENSYEQYF.

The J gene is TRBJ2-3, the V gene TRBV7-3, with TRBD1 as a possible D gene (6 bases). Germline CDR1 SGHTA, CDR2 FQGTGA. The CDR3 consists of 15 residues. The ends were cut back, 4 bases at V and 6 bases at J, with 17 bases in the middle. CDR3: CASSSRGTRYDTQYF. CDR3 DNA sequence: TGTGCCAGCAGCTCAAGGGGGACCCGCTACGATACGCAGTATTTT.

The chain carries TRBV15 and TRBJ2-5; D unresolved. Germline assignment: CDR1 LNHNV and CDR2 YYDKDF (reference sequence). V was pared by 3 bases and J by 4 bases, with 6 bases between. This CDR3 contains 12 residues. CDR3 DNA sequence: TGTGCCACCAGCAGCCTGGGAGAGACCCAGTACTTC. Protein sequence: CATSSLGETQYF.

The chain couples TRBV18 to TRBJ2-1, with 7 bases identical to TRBD1. Germline V gives CDR1 KGHSH, CDR2 LQKENI. J lost 0 bases, V lost 6 bases, and 8 bases had no gene match. This CDR3 is 16 amino acids long. CDR3 residues: CASSPGQVSSYNEQFF. The CDR3 DNA reads as TGTGCCAGCTCCCCCGGACAGGTGAGCTCCTACAATGAGCAGTTCTTC.

This sequence joins TRBV29-1 and TRBJ2-2; D is undetermined. The germline V and J ends were trimmed by 4 bases and 6 bases, with 6 bases remaining between them. Germline assignment: CDR1 SQVTM and CDR2 ANQGSEA. The CDR3 has 11 amino acids. CDR3 nucleotide sequence: TGCAGCGTTGGTGGGGCCGGGGAGCTGTTTTTT. Protein product: CSVGGAGELFF.

The CDR3 is CASSAQGYEAFF. CDR3 DNA sequence: TGTGCCAGCAGCGCACAGGGGTATGAAGCTTTCTTT. The chain links TRBV7-6 to TRBJ1-1; 7 nucleotides align to TRBD1. CDR1 and CDR2 (germline): SGHVS, FNYEAQ. This CDR3 spans 12 amino acids. V gave up 5 bases and J gave up 7 bases; unmatched junction bases: 4.

The chain carries TRBV25-1 and TRBJ2-5; no definite D call. The CDR3 contains 10 residues. V was trimmed by 7 bases and J by 2 bases, leaving 2 bases between them. The germline CDR1 and CDR2 sequences are MGHDK and SYGVNS. CDR3 region: CASKQETQYF. The CDR3 DNA sequence: TGTGCCAGCAAACAAGAGACCCAGTACTTC. Full variable domain (remainder filled in from reference TRBV25-1 and TRBJ2-5): EADIYQTPRYLVIGTGKKITLECSQTMGHDKMYWYQQDPGMELHLIHYSYGVNSTEKGDLSSESTVSRIRTEHFPLTLESARPSHTSQYLCASKQETQYFGPGTRLLVL.

This clone was seen just once. The chain recombines TRBV2 with TRBJ1-6; D perhaps matches TRBD1 (6 bases). This CDR3 has 15 residues. CDR1 and CDR2 (germline): SNHLY, FYNNEI. The germline V and J ends were trimmed by 5 bases and 5 bases, with 13 bases remaining between them. The CDR3 DNA sequence: TGTGCCAGCAGTACTTACAGGGCGGATAATTCACCCCTCCACTTT. Translation gives CASSTYRADNSPLHF. The full variable domain, in which reference TRBV2 and TRBJ1-6 provide the parts outside the CDR3, is EPEVTQTPSHQVTQMGQEVILRCVPISNHLYFYWYRQILGQKVEFLVSFYNNEISEKSEIFDDQFSVERPDGSNFTLKIRSTKLEDSAMYFCASSTYRADNSPLHFGNGTRLTVT.

The chain is built from TRBV7-8 and TRBJ1-5; D uncertain. V was pared by 2 bases and J by 0 bases, with 8 bases between. The germline V gene has CDR1 SGHVS and CDR2 FQNEAQ. CDR3 length equals 15 residues. CDR3 in DNA: TGTGCCAGCAGCTTAAGTACAGTTAGCAATCAGCCCCAGCATTTT. The encoded protein is CASSLSTVSNQPQHF.

The chain couples TRBV18 to TRBJ2-7; 9 bases fit TRBD1. CDR3 length equals 13 residues. V shed 3 bases, J shed 6 bases, and the junction held 3 bases outside the gene matches. Germline V CDR1 and CDR2: KGHSH, LQKENI. CDR3 residues: CASSPGTGPEQYF. The CDR3 DNA reads as TGTGCCAGCTCACCCGGGACAGGGCCCGAGCAGTACTTC. Full variable domain (rest looked up from reference TRBV18 and TRBJ2-7): NAGVMQNPRHLVRRRGQEARLRCSPMKGHSHVYWYRQLPEEGLKFMVYLQKENIIDESGMPKERFSAEFPKEGPSILRIQQVVRGDSAAYFCASSPGTGPEQYFGPGTRLTVT.

V usage is TRBV30 and J usage is TRBJ1-1, with 8 bases aligning to TRBD1. The CDR3 totals 12 residues. The J segment lost 7 bases and the V segment lost 5 bases, leaving 6 bases of the junction unmatched. Germline lookup yields CDR1 GTSNPN and CDR2 SVGIG (reference sequence). The CDR3 DNA follows: TGTGCCTGGCAGGGGGCTTCCGGTGAAGCTTTCTTT. Its translation is CAWQGASGEAFF.